This T cell receptor beta chain was retrieved from a study of T cell responses to AZD1222 COVID-19 vaccine (dated by TCRdb to 2020 to 2022). In terms of the full investigation: AZD1222 recipients given second doses at about 4 weeks or at about 12 weeks were pooled, since spike-specific TCR depth and breadth were not found to differ between the two schedules. TCR sequencing covered some 240 trial participants: 207 given two doses of AZD1222 and about 26 given two doses of MenACWY control vaccine. Trial participants were enrolled by age into 18-55, 56-69 and 70-plus year subgroups, with approximately 160, 26 and 62 TCR-sequenced participants respectively. The investigation overall reported the following: Because no samples from the day 14 peak response were available, repertoires could be characterized only after the peak T cell response. Spike-specific TCR breadth and depth rose significantly after two AZD1222 doses compared with day 0 and with MenACWY recipients. The whole spike protein was spanned by vaccine-associated CD4 TCRs, and dominant responses were seen in regions 160-218 and 743-854. In the small 56-69-year group, the increase in depth fell short of significance, most likely because of low power. Most participants were white British and females outnumbered males, and the authors suggested that clonal diversity may have been underestimated. Epitopes outside the regions mutated in the B.1.351 and B.1.1.7 variants were reportedly recognized by nearly half of the unique spike-specific TCRs. Conclusions about previously exposed vaccinees are limited, since just five or six AZD1222 recipients were seropositive for SARS-CoV-2 at baseline.

The CDR3 regions of human TCRbeta chains were analyzed by immunosequencing. The original pipeline was this. Repertoire TCRs were matched against a reference library of SARS-CoV-2-specific TCRs generated with the MIRA antigen-specificity platform. Breadth was defined as the fraction of unique TCRs that were SARS-CoV-2-associated, and depth was defined as the fraction of total T cells that were SARS-CoV-2-associated. Using the MIRA data, each spike-specific TCR was mapped to the spike region that the TCR reacts to and placed in a CD4 or CD8 class. Log10-transformed breadth and depth values were compared by one-way ANOVA with Sidak's multiple comparisons tests. The source is immuneACCESS, and TCRdb retained only in-frame sequences with V and J called. Part of the clones is not carried over; for the studies checked, unresolved V genes explain less than half of this, and the remainder is unexplained. The D gene and trimming were derived from the DNA, and the V and J assignments and clone size from that table. Here the sample has around 86,000 clones; nearly 90% occur a single time. The ten most abundant clones make up roughly 9.1% of the sample.

What the time point label conveys for this sample: baseline before first vaccination. Vaccinee samples were obtained from the UK trials COV001 and COV002, which included a single-blind randomized controlled phase 2/3 trial of AZD1222 (ChAdOx1 nCoV-19) in healthy adults. For TCRbeta chain sequencing, PBMC samples were collected from trial participants at day 0 and at day 28 after the second dose. The CDR3 starts with the cysteine, ends with the phenylalanine, and has 17 residues. The DNA shown is the 51-base CDR3, in frame from base 1. The V end gives up 3 bases and the J end 0 bases, leaving 9 bases in the junction not matched to a gene. The CDR1 and CDR2 encoded by the germline V gene are LGHNA and YNFKEQ. Concerning this clone: This receptor's antigen is unknown. No base-level quality is on record; no much larger clone is a single base apart.

This material consisted of peripheral blood, taken on day 0 of AZD1222 vaccination. The chain couples TRBV4-2 to TRBJ2-3, with 7 bases matching TRBD1. The TCR was taken from an adult in good health. The nucleotide sequence reads as follows: TGTGCCAGCAGCCAGGGGTCCGGGACAGATAGCACAGATACGCAGTATTTT. It translates to CASSQGSGTDSTDTQYF.